This T cell receptor beta chain was captured by sequencing in a study of human T cells and chemical hapten exposure. Study-level information: Small discrepancies in pooled library volume mainly accounted for the varying TCR yields per sample. General study results and limits: Unchanged with DPC sensitization were TCRs above 1 in 1000 frequency.

Unfractionated whole blood was the source of the extracted total RNA. The study used a library that attached unique molecular identifiers to individual cDNA molecules. Original processing notes: From around 20,000 to 690,000 TCRs were found per sample, with a median of 95,638. TCRdb independently ran MiXCR on the reads; one entry per CDR3 protein. These V and J calls derive from TCRdb rather than the authors' analysis. The data hold 95,000 to 150,000 distinct CDR3 sequences, with over 7% observed a single time. This clonotype has just a few counts. Antigen unknown. Looked up from germline, CDR1 is LGHNA and CDR2 is YSLEER. The ends lost 2 bases at V and 5 bases at J; junction bases unmatched: 15. The CDR3 spans 18 residues.

The V and J genes are TRBV4-3 and TRBJ2-3, with 8 bases identical to TRBD2. This clonotype was obtained from a human donor in good health. Some clones in this sample may be carry-over from other donors' samples. Sequencing was carried out using whole blood. CDR3 nucleotides: TGCGCCAGCAGCCAAAAGCCGGCGACTAGCGCGCAGGGAGATACGCAGTATTTT. Translation: CASSQKPATSAQGDTQYF.